This T cell receptor (beta chain) emerged from a study of blood T cell repertoires in COVID-19. Data came from immunoSEQ multiplex PCR; TCRdb stores just in-frame clones and leaves some out. The data contain under 200,000 clones, around 87% of them singletons. V shed 3 bases, J shed 0 bases, and the junction held 7 bases outside the gene matches. The length of the CDR3 is 19 residues. Germline V CDR1 and CDR2: MGHRA, YSYEKL. The chain links TRBV4-1 to TRBJ2-1; 14 positions match TRBD2. Sequencing was done on a sample of peripheral blood. This TCR came from a man in his forties or fifties with active or convalescent COVID-19. The DNA of the CDR3 is TGCGCCAGCAGCCATAGGACTAGCGGGGGGTCGAGCTCCTACAATGAGCAGTTCTTC. This gives the protein CASSHRTSGGSSSYNEQFF.